This TCR beta chain was captured by sequencing in a study of blood T cell repertoires in COVID-19. Study-level background: Italy, Spain and the United States were the sources of the convalescent and acute COVID-19 samples. The analysed material was cDNA or gDNA that came from T cells, B-cell-depleted T cells, or PBMCs.

As for this clone: This same CDR3 is encoded by further DNA sequences in the sample.

Trimming took off 1 base at V and 2 bases at J, with 5 bases between the two ends. CDR3 length equals 13 residues. Authors' data handling: Estimates of nucleated cell counts were drawn from the amplification of reference gene primers. Sequencing was performed with immunoSEQ multiplex PCR; in TCRdb, only in-frame clones are kept and a portion is missing. Clonal size and the V and J genes are those of that table, whereas D and trimming came from the DNA. The data show about 260,000 clones, more than 75% seen once. This rearrangement joins TRBV12-3 or TRBV12-4 to TRBJ1-1; unclear D gene. The sample taken for sequencing was peripheral blood. The sequence came from a man aged 35-49 years who had recovered from COVID-19. The CDR3 DNA reads TGTGCCAGCAGTTTAGTTCTTAACACTGAAGCTTTCTTT. Translation gives CASSLVLNTEAFF.